The 20 T cell receptor beta chains listed next were all sequenced from one sample in a study of human versus mouse CDR3 diversity and MHC coevolution. Measured with immunoSEQ multiplex PCR; TCRdb has only the in-frame clones, and not every one. The table records about 81,000 clones, around 95% of them present only once. The sample comprised naive CD4+ T cells from blood. Subset here: CD45RO-negative CD62L-positive naive CD4 T cells. These receptors all stem from a person aged 30-69 years in good health.

The gene calls are TRBV19 and TRBJ2-3; 10 bases line up with TRBD1. CDR1 and CDR2 from the germline V gene are LNHDA and SQIVND (reference sequence). V was clipped by 6 bases and J by 3 bases; unmatched bases: 3. The CDR3 length is 14 residues. This CDR3 is CASRTGGWTDTQYF. The CDR3, as DNA: TGTGCCAGTAGGACAGGGGGCTGGACAGATACGCAGTATTTT.

The rearrangement links TRBV30 to TRBJ1-1; D gene uncertain. The germline V gene has CDR1 GTSNPN and CDR2 SVGIG (reference sequence). Trimming cost V 1 base and J 2 bases, with 8 bases left between them. The CDR3 covers 13 residues. CDR3 bases: TGTGCCTGGAGTGCCCCAGGAAACACTGAAGCTTTCTTT. Residues: CAWSAPGNTEAFF.

About this clone itself: A junction end diverges from the germline sequence, so it may reflect a read error. The genes are TRBV28 and TRBJ2-2, with TRBD2 matching 10 bases. The CDR3 sequence is 15 residues long. The V gene's germline CDR1 is MDHEN and CDR2 SYDVKM. CDR3 protein: CASSRGLAKTGELFF. Here the CDR3 DNA reads TGTGCCAGCAGCCGGGGACTAGCGAAAACCGGGGAGCTGTTTTTT.

This clone was seen a few times. The chain uses TRBV5-1 and TRBJ2-2, with 8 bases fitting TRBD1. The CDR3 length is 16 residues. With 7 bases clipped from V and 1 base from J, the junction kept 9 bases outside the gene matches. CDR1 SGHRS and CDR2 YFSETQ come from the germline V gene. CDR3 sequence (DNA): TGCGCCAGCGCCCCACCGGGGACAGGGAACACCGGGGAGCTGTTTTTT. Translation gives CASAPPGTGNTGELFF.

The table lists this clone with a count of one. This CDR3 is CASSLVRVAGPNTGELFF. The CDR3 coding sequence is TGTGCCAGCAGCTTAGTTAGGGTCGCGGGACCCAACACCGGGGAGCTGTTTTTT. The chain carries TRBV7-6 and TRBJ2-2; perhaps TRBD2 as D (6 bases). The germline V gene has CDR1 SGHVS and CDR2 FNYEAQ. V lost 1 base and J 2 bases, leaving 17 bases between the germline ends. The CDR3 runs to 18 residues.

The rearrangement uses TRBV5-4 and TRBJ2-3; D is possibly TRBD1 (6 bases). The CDR3 runs 13 residues. CDR1 SGHNT and CDR2 YYREEE come from the germline V gene (reference sequence). V lost 2 bases and J 3 bases, leaving 7 bases between the germline ends. CDR3 sequence (DNA): TGTGCCAGCAGCTTAAGGGGGACAGATACGCAGTATTTT. It encodes CASSLRGTDTQYF.

This chain connects TRBV9 to TRBJ1-2; the D gene is possibly TRBD1 (6 bases). The germline V gene encodes CDR1 SGDLS and CDR2 YYNGEE. V was trimmed by 4 bases and J by 1 base, leaving 14 bases between them. The CDR3 is 15 amino acids. The CDR3 DNA sequence: TGTGCCAGCAGCCCCCGGCCGGACAGTAACTATGGCTACACCTTC. The encoded protein is CASSPRPDSNYGYTF.

CDR3 residues: CASSSASGRDDEQFF. In nucleotides, the CDR3 is TGTGCCAGCAGCTCCGCTAGCGGGAGGGATGATGAGCAGTTCTTC. The chain combines TRBV5-4 with TRBJ2-1, with 12 bases aligning to TRBD2. Germline values: CDR1 SGHNT, CDR2 YYREEE (reference sequence). V gave up 3 bases and J gave up 8 bases; unmatched junction bases: 6. CDR3 length: 15 amino acids.

CDR3 residues: CSVATGNEQYF. The DNA for the CDR3 is TGCAGCGTAGCGACAGGGAACGAGCAGTACTTC. The chain joins TRBV29-1 to TRBJ2-7, with 7 bases that match TRBD1. Germline V gene lookup returns CDR1 SQVTM and CDR2 ANQGSEA. The CDR3 is 11 residues long. Unmatched junction bases numbered 4, after V lost 6 bases and J lost 5 bases.

This clone was seen a single time. The chain is built from TRBV27 and TRBJ2-3, with 8 positions matching TRBD2. The germline V gene has CDR1 MNHEY and CDR2 SMNVEV (reference sequence). V gave up 0 bases and J gave up 4 bases; unmatched junction bases: 3. The CDR3 is made up of 15 amino acids. Here the CDR3 DNA reads TGTGCCAGCAGTTTATCCGGGGGGGCAGCAGATACGCAGTATTTT. Residues: CASSLSGGAADTQYF.

This clone has just a few counts. The chain links TRBV19 to TRBJ1-3; no clear D. V lost 4 bases and J lost 2, with 15 bases in between. This CDR3 region has 16 residues. Germline V gene data show CDR1 as LNHDA and CDR2 as SQIVND (reference sequence). The CDR3 loop reads CASSRATGTPGNTIYF. As DNA, the CDR3 is TGTGCCAGTAGTAGGGCCACTGGTACCCCTGGAAACACCATATATTTT.

The chain couples TRBV19 to TRBJ1-1, with 9 nucleotides matching TRBD1. The CDR3 is 14 amino acids. The ends lost 6 bases at V and 11 bases at J; junction bases unmatched: 13. Germline CDR1 is LNHDA and CDR2 is SQIVND (reference sequence). The CDR3 sequence: CASSRQGDLQKAFF. CDR3 sequence (DNA): TGTGCCAGTAGCAGACAGGGGGACTTACAGAAGGCTTTCTTT.

This clone was detected only once. The J gene is TRBJ2-5, the V gene TRBV5-1; 8 bases agree with TRBD1. Per germline, CDR1 SGHRS and CDR2 YFSETQ. This CDR3 region has 15 residues. V dropped 7 bases and J dropped 5; count of bases not matched to a gene: 13. The CDR3 DNA reads TGCGCCAGCTACTATACTCCAGGGGGCAGGGAGACCCAGTACTTC. This gives the protein CASYYTPGGRETQYF.

V usage is TRBV30 and J usage is TRBJ2-7; tentative D call: TRBD2 (5 bases). The CDR3 runs to 14 residues. Germline CDR1 GTSNPN, CDR2 SVGIG (reference sequence). V was shortened by 2 bases and J by 7 bases, with 18 bases between the two germline ends. The CDR3 region is CAWSSSREKWEQYF. In DNA, the CDR3 is TGTGCCTGGAGTAGTTCGAGGGAGAAATGGGAGCAGTACTTC.

V gene TRBV18 combines with J gene TRBJ2-2, with 8 positions matching TRBD1. This CDR3 spans 15 amino acids. The junction had 4 bases not matched to a gene; V was cut back by 6 bases and J by 1 base. Germline V CDR1 and CDR2: KGHSH, LQKENI. The CDR3 reads CASSSGTGNTGELFF. CDR3 nucleotide sequence: TGTGCCAGCTCTTCCGGGACAGGGAACACCGGGGAGCTGTTTTTT. Variable domain in full (rest from reference TRBV18 and TRBJ2-2): NAGVMQNPRHLVRRRGQEARLRCSPMKGHSHVYWYRQLPEEGLKFMVYLQKENIIDESGMPKERFSAEFPKEGPSILRIQQVVRGDSAAYFCASSSGTGNTGELFFGEGSRLTVL.

This clone has just one count. The V and J genes are TRBV7-2 and TRBJ2-7; 8 bases align to TRBD1. The CDR3 is made up of 15 amino acids. V shed 5 bases and J 2 bases; nucleotides not matched to a gene: 8. From germline, CDR1 is SGHTA and CDR2 FQGNSA. The CDR3 DNA follows: TGTGCCAGCAGCCAAAGGCAGGGACAGGCCTACGAGCAGTACTTC. Translating gives CASSQRQGQAYEQYF.

The V call is TRBV28, the J call TRBJ2-7; TRBD1 matches 7 bases. CDR1 and CDR2 (germline): MDHEN, SYDVKM. The CDR3 spans 14 residues. V was clipped by 3 bases and J by 6 bases; unmatched bases: 8. For the CDR3, the DNA is TGTGCCAGCAGTTTGGCCCCAGGGGGAGCCGAGCAGTACTTC. Protein sequence: CASSLAPGGAEQYF.

The rearrangement links TRBV2 to TRBJ2-1; TRBD1 agrees at 7 bases. The V gene end was trimmed by 1 base and the J gene end by 6 bases; junction bases not matched to a gene: 18. The CDR3 is 19 amino acids. Germline CDR1 SNHLY, CDR2 FYNNEI. The CDR3 sequence: CASSEVVGQAQADFNEQFF. The CDR3 DNA sequence: TGTGCCAGCAGTGAAGTCGTTGGACAGGCCCAGGCAGATTTCAATGAGCAGTTCTTC. Drawing the rest from reference TRBV2 and TRBJ2-1, the complete variable domain is EPEVTQTPSHQVTQMGQEVILRCVPISNHLYFYWYRQILGQKVEFLVSFYNNEISEKSEIFDDQFSVERPDGSNFTLKIRSTKLEDSAMYFCASSEVVGQAQADFNEQFFGPGTRLTVL.

The rearrangement uses TRBV19 and TRBJ1-2; 7 nucleotides agree with TRBD1. V gave up 6 bases and J gave up 6 bases; unmatched junction bases: 10. The CDR3 is 14 amino acids. Germline V gene lookup returns CDR1 LNHDA and CDR2 SQIVND (reference sequence). CDR3 protein: CASRGSDRINGYTF. The DNA of the CDR3 is TGTGCCAGTAGGGGCTCGGACAGGATAAATGGCTACACCTTC. The variable domain in full, with the rest retrieved from reference TRBV19 and TRBJ1-2, is DGGITQSPKYLFRKEGQNVTLSCEQNLNHDAMYWYRQDPGQGLRLIYYSQIVNDFQKGDIAEGYSVSREKKESFPLTVTSAQKNPTAFYLCASRGSDRINGYTFGSGTRLTVV.

CDR3 loop: CASSSNDRSYEQYF. In DNA form, the CDR3 reads TGTGCCAGCAGCTCGAACGACAGGAGCTACGAGCAGTACTTC. This chain joins TRBV11-2 and TRBJ2-7; the D gene is possibly TRBD1 (6 bases). CDR3 length: 14 residues. Germline V lookup: CDR1 SGHAT, CDR2 FQNNGV. V lost 4 bases and J 3 bases, leaving 13 bases between the germline ends.